Presented here are 27 T cell receptor beta chains from one specimen sequenced in a study of blood T cell repertoires in COVID-19. Assay used: immunoSEQ multiplex PCR; TCRdb lists only in-frame clones, some missing. The profile shows some 70,000 clones, around 86% of them singletons. The specimen sequenced was peripheral blood. These receptors originate from a woman aged 60 to 75 with acute or convalescent COVID-19.

This chain links TRBV11-1 with TRBJ2-2; TRBD1 agrees at 8 bases. Germline V gene sequence: CDR1 SGHAT, CDR2 FQDESV (reference sequence). The CDR3 covers 15 residues. V trimming: 5 bases; J trimming: 1 base; junction bases outside the gene matches: 3. The CDR3 sequence: CASSTGQVNTGELFF. CDR3 DNA: TGTGCCAGCAGCACGGGACAGGTGAACACCGGGGAGCTGTTTTTT.

The chain combines TRBV6-8 with TRBJ1-4, with D possibly being TRBD1 (5 bases). Germline assignment: CDR1 MNHGY and CDR2 SAAAGT. V lost 9 bases and J 7 bases, leaving 6 bases between the germline ends. The CDR3 runs to 10 residues. The CDR3 reads CARTVEKLFF. In DNA form, the CDR3 reads TGTGCCAGGACAGTTGAAAAACTGTTTTTT.

V is TRBV6-2 or TRBV6-3 and J is TRBJ2-7; a weak D match, TRBD2 (6 bases). This CDR3 has 14 residues. Germline V CDR1 and CDR2: MNHEY, SVGEGT. The germline V and J ends were trimmed by 2 bases and 2 bases, with 10 bases remaining between them. The CDR3 loop reads CASSYALAPYEQYF. As DNA, the CDR3 is TGTGCCAGCAGTTACGCACTAGCTCCCTACGAGCAGTACTTC.

The CDR3 here is CASSPLDRGNSPLHF. CDR3 coding DNA: TGTGCCAGCTCGCCATTAGACAGGGGCAATTCACCCCTCCACTTT. V is TRBV18 and J is TRBJ1-6; 8 bases fit TRBD1. Germline CDR1 is KGHSH and CDR2 is LQKENI. V lost 6 bases and J lost 7; bases outside the gene matches: 8. The CDR3 has 15 amino acids.

The CDR3 loop reads CASSSTGKGTEAFF. In nucleotides, the CDR3 is TGTGCCAGCAGCTCCACAGGGAAAGGGACTGAAGCTTTCTTT. The V and J genes are TRBV5-6 and TRBJ1-1, with TRBD1 as a possible D gene (6 bases). Germline CDR1 reads SGHDT; CDR2 reads YYEEEE. This CDR3 region has 14 residues. Trimming took off 3 bases at V and 5 bases at J, with 14 bases between the two ends. The whole variable domain, filled in from reference TRBV5-6 and TRBJ1-1, reads DAGVTQSPTHLIKTRGQQVTLRCSPKSGHDTVSWYQQALGQGPQFIFQYYEEEERQRGNFPDRFSGHQFPNYSSELNVNALLLGDSALYLCASSSTGKGTEAFFGQGTRLTVV.

CDR3 region: CASSPDSSSGNTIYF. The CDR3 DNA reads as TGTGCCAGCAGTCCTGACAGCAGCTCTGGAAACACCATATATTTT. The genes are TRBV2 and TRBJ1-3, with a tentative D call TRBD1 (5 bases). The CDR3 contains 15 residues. Trimming pared 5 bases from V and 0 bases from J, leaving 11 bases between. Germline V gives CDR1 SNHLY, CDR2 FYNNEI.

V is TRBV30 and J is TRBJ1-6, with TRBD1 matching 9 bases. The CDR3 length is 14 residues. Per germline, CDR1 GTSNPN and CDR2 SVGIG (reference sequence). Unmatched junction bases numbered 10, after V lost 7 bases and J lost 9 bases. This CDR3 is CASATGTGSSPLHF. The DNA for the CDR3 is TGTGCCTCGGCAACCGGGACAGGGTCTTCACCCCTCCACTTT.

This rearrangement joins TRBV2 to TRBJ2-2, with a possible D match to TRBD2 (6 bases). This CDR3 has 13 residues. Per germline, CDR1 SNHLY and CDR2 FYNNEI. V was pared by 7 bases and J by 3 bases, with 9 bases between. DNA of the CDR3: TGTGCCAGCATCAGGGAGGACACCGGGGAGCTGTTTTTT. Encoded protein: CASIREDTGELFF.

V usage is TRBV3-1 (or the pseudogene TRBV3-2) and J usage is TRBJ1-1; D ambiguous. Between the trimmed V and J ends, which lost 2 bases and 7 bases, there was a span of 8 bases. CDR1 LGHDT and CDR2 YNNKEL come from the germline V gene (reference sequence). The CDR3 extends over 12 amino acids. The CDR3 DNA reads TGTGCCAGCAGCCAAAACCGGGGTGAAGCTTTCTTT. This gives the protein CASSQNRGEAFF.

The V call is TRBV5-6, the J call TRBJ2-7, with 10 bases matching TRBD1. The V segment lost 4 bases and the J segment 4 bases; nucleotides outside the gene matches: 8. Germline loops: CDR1 SGHDT, CDR2 YYEEEE. The CDR3 contains 15 residues. The CDR3 reads CASSEGQGLGYEQYF. DNA for the CDR3: TGTGCCAGCAGCGAGGGACAGGGGCTTGGGTACGAGCAGTACTTC.

The rearrangement links TRBV9 to TRBJ1-1; D call uncertain. Trimming took 0 bases from V and 4 from J, leaving 13 bases between them. The CDR3 consists of 15 residues. Germline CDR1 reads SGDLS; CDR2 reads YYNGEE. CDR3 DNA: TGTGCCAGCAGCGTAGCTCCCACAGATTTCACTGAAGCTTTCTTT. It yields the protein CASSVAPTDFTEAFF.

V is TRBV6-1 and J is TRBJ2-3; a weak D match, TRBD1 (6 bases). Per germline, CDR1 MNHNS and CDR2 SASEGT. V lost 4 bases and J 1 base, leaving 15 bases between the germline ends. The CDR3 has 16 amino acids. In DNA form, the CDR3 reads TGTGCCAGCAGTGCTTCTGGGGGCGCGGGCACAGATACGCAGTATTTT. Its translation: CASSASGGAGTDTQYF.

The chain has TRBV2 and TRBJ2-1; TRBD2 is a possible D gene (6 bases). V lost 4 bases, J lost 7 bases, and 14 bases lay in between. Germline-derived CDR1 and CDR2 are SNHLY and FYNNEI. The CDR3 extends over 14 amino acids. CDR3 sequence (DNA): TGTGCCAGCAGTGCAAGGACTCGGGGGAATGAGCAGTTCTTC. Translating it yields CASSARTRGNEQFF.

The rearrangement joins TRBV7-2 to TRBJ1-6; D might be TRBD1 (5 bases). V was trimmed by 2 bases and J by 10 bases, leaving 18 bases between them. CDR3 length equals 16 residues. The germline CDR1 and CDR2 sequences are SGHTA and FQGNSA. CDR3 nucleotide sequence: TGTGCCAGCAGCTTAATTCCAACAGGATCCAAATCACCCCTCCACTTT. It codes for CASSLIPTGSKSPLHF.

CDR3: CASRPTSGGAGELFF. The DNA for the CDR3 is TGTGCCAGCAGGCCGACTAGCGGGGGGGCCGGGGAGCTGTTTTTT. The chain links TRBV2 to TRBJ2-2; TRBD2 matches at 14 bases. V was pared by 6 bases and J by 6 bases, with 3 bases of the junction left unmatched. The germline gives CDR1 SNHLY, CDR2 FYNNEI. CDR3 length equals 15 residues.

CDR3 sequence (DNA): TGTGCCAGTAGTTCATCCCTAGCGGGAGCGTTCCCAGATACGCAGTATTTT. Its translation: CASSSSLAGAFPDTQYF. The chain has TRBV19 and TRBJ2-3, with 10 positions matching TRBD2. Trimming at V came to 5 bases and at J to 4 bases, leaving 12 bases not matched to a gene. The CDR3 runs to 17 residues. Germline CDR1 LNHDA, CDR2 SQIVND (reference sequence). Supplemented by reference TRBV19 and TRBJ2-3, the full variable domain reads DGGITQSPKYLFRKEGQNVTLSCEQNLNHDAMYWYRQDPGQGLRLIYYSQIVNDFQKGDIAEGYSVSREKKESFPLTVTSAQKNPTAFYLCASSSSLAGAFPDTQYFGPGTRLTVL.

A few counts support this clone. V is TRBV19 and J is TRBJ1-1, with D perhaps TRBD1 (5 bases). CDR1 is LNHDA and CDR2 is SQIVND in the germline V gene (reference sequence). There are 14 residues in the CDR3. Between the trimmed V and J ends, which lost 3 bases and 4 bases, there was a span of 12 bases. CDR3 loop: CASSIGGVGTEAFF. As DNA, the CDR3 is TGTGCCAGTAGTATCGGAGGGGTCGGCACTGAAGCTTTCTTT.

This chain links TRBV18 with TRBJ1-4, with 7 bases lining up with TRBD1. CDR1 and CDR2 (germline): KGHSH, LQKENI. The trim removed 1 base at V and 5 bases at J, leaving 1 base unmatched. The CDR3 consists of 14 residues. CDR3 sequence: CASSPLTGNEKLFF. The CDR3 bases are TGTGCCAGCTCACCACTGACAGGGAATGAAAAACTGTTTTTT.

Remarks on this clone: This sample includes further DNA sequences coding for the same CDR3. CDR3 bases: TGTGCCACCAGCGCAAGACAGGGGAGCTATGGCTACACCTTC. This gives the protein CATSARQGSYGYTF. The rearrangement links TRBV24-1 to TRBJ1-2; TRBD1 agrees at 8 bases. The ends lost 7 bases at V and 4 bases at J; junction bases unmatched: 7. Germline values: CDR1 KGHDR, CDR2 SFDVKD. This CDR3 contains 14 residues.

The chain couples TRBV4-2 to TRBJ1-2; TRBD1 agrees at 9 bases. Germline lookup yields CDR1 LGHNA and CDR2 YNFKEQ. The CDR3 is 19 residues long. J lost 5 bases, V lost 0 bases, and 16 bases had no gene match. The CDR3 bases are TGTGCCAGCAGCCAAGATATCAGCCTCTGGACAGGGGTAGATTATGGCTACACCTTC. Translated: CASSQDISLWTGVDYGYTF.

V and J are TRBV9 and TRBJ2-5, with 7 bases lining up with TRBD1. The CDR3 covers 14 residues. Germline V CDR1 and CDR2: SGDLS, YYNGEE. Trimming took 0 bases from V and 2 from J; bases not matched to a gene: 1. The CDR3 DNA follows: TGTGCCAGCAGCGTAGGGGGACAGCAAGAGACCCAGTACTTC. Translating gives CASSVGGQQETQYF.

The chain combines TRBV11-2 with TRBJ1-5, with D maybe TRBD1 (5 bases). V lost 3 bases and J 6 bases, leaving 9 bases between the germline ends. Per germline, CDR1 SGHAT and CDR2 FQNNGV. CDR3 length: 13 residues. The CDR3 sequence: CASSLDIGQPQHF. Here the CDR3 DNA reads TGTGCCAGCAGCTTGGACATAGGTCAGCCCCAGCATTTT. Full variable domain (remainder filled in from reference TRBV11-2 and TRBJ1-5): EAGVAQSPRYKIIEKRQSVAFWCNPISGHATLYWYQQILGQGPKLLIQFQNNGVVDDSQLPKDRFSAERLKGVDSTLKIQPAKLEDSAVYLCASSLDIGQPQHFGDGTRLSIL.

The chain uses TRBV5-1 and TRBJ1-2; 10 bases match TRBD1. Germline V gives CDR1 SGHRS, CDR2 YFSETQ. J lost 3 bases, V lost 4 bases, and 3 bases had no gene match. The CDR3 is 14 residues long. CDR3 region: CASSPGTGDYGYTF. CDR3 in DNA: TGCGCCAGCAGCCCCGGGACAGGGGACTATGGCTACACCTTC.

The genes are TRBV30 and TRBJ1-3, with D unresolved. The CDR3 length is 13 residues. V lost 4 bases and J lost 1, with 8 bases in between. Germline loops: CDR1 GTSNPN, CDR2 SVGIG (reference sequence). This CDR3 is CAWTRFSGNTIYF. The CDR3 DNA follows: TGTGCCTGGACCAGGTTTTCTGGAAACACCATATATTTT. Full variable domain (rest looked up from reference TRBV30 and TRBJ1-3): SQTIHQWPATLVQPVGSPLSLECTVEGTSNPNLYWYRQAAGRGLQLLFYSVGIGQISSEVPQNLSASRPQDRQFILSSKKLLLSDSGFYLCAWTRFSGNTIYFGEGSWLTVV.

The chain is built from TRBV29-1 and TRBJ2-7, with D uncertain. This CDR3 contains 13 residues. Between the trimmed V and J ends, which lost 4 bases and 3 bases, there was a span of 13 bases. Germline-derived CDR1 and CDR2 are SQVTM and ANQGSEA. The CDR3 region is CSVGEATYYEQYF. CDR3 coding DNA: TGCAGCGTTGGTGAGGCCACTTACTACGAGCAGTACTTC.

This chain joins TRBV19 and TRBJ2-1; 12 nucleotides match TRBD2. The trim removed 3 bases at V and 2 bases at J, leaving 5 bases unmatched. The CDR3 length is 17 residues. CDR1 and CDR2 (germline): LNHDA, SQIVND (reference sequence). The CDR3 loop reads CASSMGLAGGPYNEQFF. The CDR3 nucleotides read TGTGCCAGTAGTATGGGTCTAGCGGGAGGGCCCTACAATGAGCAGTTCTTC. Using reference TRBV19 and TRBJ2-1 for the parts outside the CDR3, the full variable domain is DGGITQSPKYLFRKEGQNVTLSCEQNLNHDAMYWYRQDPGQGLRLIYYSQIVNDFQKGDIAEGYSVSREKKESFPLTVTSAQKNPTAFYLCASSMGLAGGPYNEQFFGPGTRLTVL.

V usage is TRBV9 and J usage is TRBJ1-3; D gene ambiguous. CDR1 is SGDLS, CDR2 YYNGEE, per germline. V lost 2 bases and J lost 4, with 7 bases in between. This CDR3 spans 13 amino acids. The CDR3 nucleotides read TGTGCCAGCAGCGTCCCCGGGGGAAACACCATATATTTT. It yields the protein CASSVPGGNTIYF.